These 28 T cell receptor beta chains were sequenced from one sample in a study of blood T cells in healthy people across ages. Primed by a sample-barcoded 5' primer and a J-beta primer mix, a second PCR proceeded for about 6 to 12 cycles. A single record per CDR3 protein comes from TCRdb applying MiXCR to the 5' RACE reads. Altogether around 1,500,000 distinct CDR3 sequences are present, roughly 28% being singletons, with the ten largest covering roughly 8%. Material for sequencing was blood. These receptors all come from a woman aged 25 to 39 in good health.

To note about this clonotype: Since a much larger clone is just one base distant, this may be a read error. This chain connects TRBV29-1 to TRBJ2-3; D gene unclear. Germline V gene sequence: CDR1 SQVTM, CDR2 ANQGSEA. Trimming took off 8 bases at V and 5 bases at J, with 14 bases between the two ends. The CDR3 consists of 12 residues. CDR3 amino acids: CSIVPYEDTQYF. CDR3 bases: TGCAGCATTGTACCGTACGAAGATACGCAGTATTTT.

This sequence joins TRBV20-1 and TRBJ2-5; D could derive from TRBD1 or TRBD2 (7 bases each). Trimming cost V 4 bases and J 6 bases, with 27 bases left between them. The germline V gene has CDR1 DFQATT and CDR2 SNEGSKA (reference sequence). The CDR3 has 17 amino acids. In DNA, the CDR3 is TGCAGTGCTAACAAACCAGGGGGGGGGAGAGGTGAAAAGACCCAGTACTTC. Translated: CSANKPGGGRGEKTQYF.

The chain joins TRBV16 to TRBJ2-7; perhaps D is TRBD1 or TRBD2 (6 bases each). This CDR3 comprises 12 residues. Germline lookup yields CDR1 KGHSY and CDR2 FQNENV. V lost 0 bases, J lost 10 bases, and 10 bases lay in between. CDR3 nucleotides: TGTGCCAGCAGCCAATCGTTGGGGGGCCAGTACTTC. This encodes CASSQSLGGQYF.

CDR3 protein: CASSEGDREDSPLHF. CDR3 in DNA: TGTGCCAGCAGTGAAGGCGACAGGGAGGATTCACCCCTCCACTTT. The chain joins TRBV2 to TRBJ1-6, with 7 bases matching TRBD1. From germline, CDR1 is SNHLY and CDR2 FYNNEI. The CDR3 loop spans 15 amino acids. J was trimmed by 8 bases and V by 1 base; bases with no gene match: 5.

This clonotype has just a few counts. V and J are TRBV18 and TRBJ1-2; 11 bases map to TRBD1. CDR3 length: 15 amino acids. CDR1 is KGHSH, CDR2 LQKENI, per germline. The ends lost 5 bases at V and 6 bases at J; junction bases unmatched: 8. This chain's CDR3 is CASSAPGQGADGYTF. CDR3 in DNA: TGTGCCAGCTCAGCCCCCGGACAGGGGGCAGATGGCTACACCTTC.

About this clonotype: A much larger clone lies one base from this, so it may be a read error. J is TRBJ2-4 and V is TRBV7-2; 16 bases agree with TRBD2. Germline V gives CDR1 SGHTA, CDR2 FQGNSA. There are 18 residues in the CDR3. The V gene end was trimmed by 0 bases and the J gene end by 13 bases; junction bases not matched to a gene: 12. CDR3 sequence (DNA): TGTGCCAGCAGCTTAGCCGGGACTAGCGGGAGGGCCATTAGAGAGCAGTACTTC. This codes for CASSLAGTSGRAIREQYF. The whole variable domain, filled in from reference TRBV7-2 and TRBJ2-4, reads GAGVSQSPSNKVTEKGKDVELRCDPISGHTALYWYRQSLGQGLEFLIYFQGNSAPDKSGLPSDRFSAERTGGSVSTLTIQRTQQEDSAVYLCASSLAGTSGRAIREQYFGAGTRLSVL.

This clonotype is a singleton in its sample. The rearrangement uses TRBV3-1 and TRBJ1-1; no firm D call. With 3 bases removed from V and 7 bases from J, the gap between germline ends came to 9 bases. Germline V CDR1 and CDR2: LGHDT, YNNKEL (reference sequence). This CDR3 is 12 amino acids long. CDR3 nucleotide sequence: TGTGCCAGCAGCCACTCGGACGGTGAAGCTTTCTTT. This gives the protein CASSHSDGEAFF.

There are a few counts of this clonotype. V and J are TRBV29-1 and TRBJ2-1; no reliable D call. This CDR3 has 12 amino acids. The V and J ends lost 8 bases and 1 base respectively, with 9 bases between them. The germline gives CDR1 SQVTM, CDR2 ANQGSEA. The CDR3 region is CSSVPSYNEQFF. Written as DNA, the CDR3 is TGCAGCTCGGTTCCATCCTACAATGAGCAGTTCTTC.

The chain joins TRBV6-2 or TRBV6-3 to TRBJ2-4; D unclear. CDR3 length: 11 residues. The V end was cut by 5 bases, the J end by 5 bases, with 4 bases between. CDR1 MNHEY and CDR2 SVGEGT come from the germline V gene. CDR3 nucleotides: TGTGCCAGCAGTGACGAAAACATTCAGTACTTC. It specifies CASSDENIQYF.

This sequence joins TRBV24-1 and TRBJ1-1; D is unclear. Trimming removed 0 bases at V and 4 bases at J, with 11 bases between. Germline-derived CDR1 and CDR2 are KGHDR and SFDVKD. The CDR3 length is 15 residues. The CDR3 DNA sequence: TGTGCCACCAGTGATTTGCGGGTCAGGAGCACTGAAGCTTTCTTT. It yields the protein CATSDLRVRSTEAFF.

For this clonotype: A much larger clone differs from this one at a single base, so this may be a read error. The chain has TRBV29-1 and TRBJ2-5; TRBD2 aligns across 12 bases. With 4 bases clipped from V and 11 bases from J, the junction kept 38 bases outside the gene matches. The CDR3 has 23 amino acids. Germline lookup yields CDR1 SQVTM and CDR2 ANQGSEA. CDR3 amino acids: CSVGRTGQRRVWTSGVYYNEQYF. The CDR3 DNA reads as TGCAGCGTTGGCCGGACAGGGCAACGCAGGGTGTGGACTAGCGGGGTATACTACAATGAGCAGTACTTC. The complete variable domain, with remaining parts taken from reference TRBV29-1 and TRBJ2-5, reads SAVISQKPSRDICQRGTSLTIQCQVDSQVTMMFWYRQQPGQSLTLIATANQGSEATYESGFVIDKFPISRPNLTFSTLTVSNMSPEDSSIYLCSVGRTGQRRVWTSGVYYNEQYFGPGTRLLVL.

The sample holds many counts of this clonotype. The chain employs TRBV7-2 and TRBJ1-5, with no clear D. This CDR3 is built from 14 residues. V was shortened by 5 bases and J by 7 bases, with 15 bases between the two germline ends. Germline CDR1 reads SGHTA; CDR2 reads FQGNSA. CDR3 DNA sequence: TGTGCCAGCAGCCTCGGACGGCCGCGCCAGCCCCAGCATTTT. Its protein product is CASSLGRPRQPQHF.

This clonotype appeared a few times. The rearrangement links TRBV20-1 to TRBJ2-5, with TRBD2 identical over 8 bases. Germline loops: CDR1 DFQATT, CDR2 SNEGSKA (reference sequence). This CDR3 spans 14 amino acids. V was pared by 2 bases and J by 4 bases, with 6 bases of the junction left unmatched. CDR3 region: CSARLGLARETQYF. DNA of the CDR3: TGCAGTGCTAGATTAGGACTAGCTCGAGAGACCCAGTACTTC.

This clonotype has a handful of counts. The rearrangement links TRBV28 to TRBJ2-5; a possible D gene is TRBD1 (5 bases). Judging by the DNA end, TRBJ2-7 fits better; the J call may be wrong. The germline CDR1 and CDR2 sequences are MDHEN and SYDVKM. CDR3 size: 16 residues. The CDR3 region is CASSPSRQSRSHEQYF. The CDR3 coding sequence is TGTGCCAGCAGTCCTTCCCGACAGAGCAGGTCACACGAGCAGTACTTC.

V is TRBV4-1 and J is TRBJ1-1, with TRBD1 matching over 7 bases. Germline CDR1 reads MGHRA; CDR2 reads YSYEKL. The V gene end was trimmed by 1 base and the J gene end by 11 bases; junction bases not matched to a gene: 10. The CDR3 is made up of 14 amino acids. The CDR3 DNA reads TGCGCCAGCAGCCAAGCCGACAGGGCAGGTTCGGCTTTCTTT. Translating gives CASSQADRAGSAFF.

Comment on this clonotype: A read error may be the cause here, since a much bigger clone is one base away. The CDR3 DNA sequence: TGCAGTGCTAGGGACAGTGCTAACTATGGCTACACCTTC. This encodes CSARDSANYGYTF. The J gene is TRBJ1-2, the V gene TRBV20-1, with a weak D call TRBD1 (6 bases). V lost 3 bases, J lost 0 bases, and 8 bases lay in between. Germline-derived CDR1 and CDR2 are DFQATT and SNEGSKA (reference sequence). The CDR3 is 13 residues long.

On this clonotype itself: In this CDR3 the conserved last residue, phenylalanine or tryptophan, is missing, so a read error is likely. The chain couples TRBV5-1 to TRBJ2-5; 9 bases are shared with TRBD1. The V and J ends lost 0 bases and 4 bases, in that order; junction bases with no gene match: 4. The CDR3 is 15 amino acids. From germline, CDR1 is SGHRS and CDR2 YFSETQ. The CDR3 DNA reads TGCGCCAGCAGCTTGGTCGGGACAGGGACAGAGACCCAGTACTAC. This encodes CASSLVGTGTETQYY.

The rearrangement uses TRBV6-5 and TRBJ2-7; D may be TRBD1 or TRBD2 (5 bases each). There are 17 residues in the CDR3. CDR1 is MNHEY, CDR2 SVGAGI, per germline. V was cut by 3 bases and J by 2 bases, with 20 bases left in between. CDR3 protein: CASSYAAGRAAPYEQYF. The DNA of the CDR3 is TGTGCCAGCAGTTATGCGGCAGGGCGAGCGGCCCCCTACGAGCAGTACTTC.

The rearrangement links TRBV20-1 to TRBJ2-3, with TRBD2 matching 16 bases. V gave up 2 bases and J gave up 2 bases; unmatched junction bases: 10. Germline V gene data show CDR1 as DFQATT and CDR2 as SNEGSKA (reference sequence). The CDR3 contains 19 residues. CDR3 bases: TGCAGTGCTAGATTACCACCGGGACTAGCGGGGGGGGTCACAGATACGCAGTATTTT. This gives the protein CSARLPPGLAGGVTDTQYF.

This chain's CDR3 is CASSLEIGTGDFGYTF. The CDR3 bases are TGTGCCAGCAGTCTAGAGATCGGGACAGGGGACTTTGGCTACACCTTC. The gene calls are TRBV12-3 or TRBV12-4 and TRBJ1-2, with 10 bases identical to TRBD1. The CDR3 contains 16 residues. The V and J ends lost 5 bases and 7 bases, in that order; junction bases with no gene match: 13.

This clonotype came up a few times. Germline and junction disagree at one end, which may indicate a read error. The rearrangement uses TRBV7-6 and TRBJ2-4; perhaps D is TRBD1 or TRBD2 (5 bases each). Per germline, CDR1 SGHVS and CDR2 FNYEAQ. This CDR3 is built from 14 residues. The CDR3 here is CVSSSELGLAVQYF. CDR3 bases: TGTGTCAGCAGCTCGGAACTGGGGCTAGCTGTGCAGTACTTC.

In this sample, this clonotype turned up many times. The V call is TRBV4-3, the J call TRBJ2-1, with TRBD2 matching 12 bases. CDR1 is LGHNA and CDR2 is YSLEER in the germline V gene. V shed 1 base, J shed 7 bases, and the junction held 14 bases outside the gene matches. The CDR3 covers 19 residues. The CDR3 nucleotides are TGCGCCAGCAGCCAAGTTCAGCCTAGCGGGAGGGATCCTAGGAATGAGCAGTTCTTC. This gives the protein CASSQVQPSGRDPRNEQFF.

The CDR3 loop is CASSPKGTFTDTQYF. CDR3 coding DNA: TGTGCCAGCAGCCCCAAGGGGACGTTTACAGATACGCAGTATTTT. The J gene is TRBJ2-3, the V gene TRBV5-4, with D tentatively TRBD1 or TRBD2 (5 bases each). Germline assignment: CDR1 SGHNT and CDR2 YYREEE (reference sequence). Trimming took 4 bases from V and 3 from J, leaving 15 bases between them. This CDR3 region has 15 residues.

This clonotype was seen a few times. The chain couples TRBV7-2 to TRBJ2-4, with a possible D match to TRBD2 (6 bases). This CDR3 contains 14 residues. CDR1 is SGHTA, CDR2 FQGNSA, per germline. V was pared by 4 bases and J by 7 bases, with 14 bases between. CDR3: CASSWSMEGNIQYF. The CDR3 DNA reads as TGTGCCAGCAGCTGGAGTATGGAGGGGAACATTCAGTACTTC. Full variable domain (outside the CDR3, taken from reference TRBV7-2 and TRBJ2-4): GAGVSQSPSNKVTEKGKDVELRCDPISGHTALYWYRQSLGQGLEFLIYFQGNSAPDKSGLPSDRFSAERTGGSVSTLTIQRTQQEDSAVYLCASSWSMEGNIQYFGAGTRLSVL.

This clonotype was observed at least ten times. The V call is TRBV11-2, the J call TRBJ2-5; TRBD2 agrees at 9 bases. Trimming took 3 bases from V and 4 from J; bases not matched to a gene: 12. The CDR3 length is 17 residues. CDR1 is SGHAT, CDR2 FQNNGV, per germline. Here the CDR3 DNA reads TGTGCCAGCAGCTTCCGACTAGCGGAACCCTCGGGAGAGACCCAGTACTTC. Protein: CASSFRLAEPSGETQYF.

This clonotype has only a few counts. This CDR3 reads CASSQDRSSGFKYNEQFF. DNA for the CDR3: TGTGCCAGCAGCCAAGATCGGTCTAGCGGATTTAAATACAATGAGCAGTTCTTC. The V call is TRBV3-1, the J call TRBJ2-1; 7 nucleotides agree with TRBD2. The J segment lost 4 bases and the V segment lost 0 bases, leaving 12 bases of the junction unmatched. CDR3 length equals 18 residues. Germline V gene data show CDR1 as LGHDT and CDR2 as YNNKEL (reference sequence).

The V and J genes are TRBV2 and TRBJ1-1; TRBD1 is a possible D gene (6 bases). V gave up 6 bases and J gave up 1 base, with 12 bases separating them. The CDR3 has 14 amino acids. The germline V gene has CDR1 SNHLY and CDR2 FYNNEI. This CDR3 is CASRNRDPNTEAFF. The CDR3 nucleotides are TGTGCCAGCAGGAACAGGGACCCGAACACTGAAGCTTTCTTT.

The chain employs TRBV7-6 and TRBJ2-1, with D maybe TRBD2 (5 bases). Trimming removed 0 bases at V and 7 bases at J, with 10 bases between. Germline V CDR1 and CDR2: SGHVS, FNYEAQ. This CDR3 spans 14 amino acids. The CDR3 nucleotides read TGTGCCAGCAGCTTAGCGTGGGAGTCGAATGAGCAGTTCTTC. This translates into CASSLAWESNEQFF.